The 29 T cell receptor beta chains reported below all come from one sample, sequenced in a study of CD8+CD57+ T cells in acquired aplastic anemia. Using genomic DNA as the template, TCR beta VDJ and CDR3 profiling was carried out. TCRdb fed the reads into MiXCR, producing one record per CDR3 protein. The table includes about 180,000 distinct CDR3 sequences, 40% to 50% detected once. The specimen sequenced was sorted CD4+, CD8+, or CD8+CD57+ T cells (not recorded which) from PBMCs. These receptors were obtained from a human donor in good health.

This chain connects TRBV15 to TRBJ1-5, with D unresolved. CDR1 and CDR2 from the germline V gene are LNHNV and YYDKDF (reference sequence). This CDR3 spans 15 amino acids. Trimming took 3 bases from V and 4 from J, leaving 13 bases between them. Here the CDR3 DNA reads TGTGCCACCAGCAGCTTGGCCCCGGGAAATCAGCCCCAGCATTTT. It translates to CATSSLAPGNQPQHF.

Notes on this clonotype: A much bigger clone sits one base away, suggesting this may be a read error. The rearrangement links TRBV7-3 to TRBJ2-2; D remains ambiguous. V gave up 2 bases and J gave up 2 bases, with 9 bases separating them. The CDR3 extends over 15 amino acids. CDR1 is SGHTA, CDR2 FQGTGA, per germline. CDR3 region: CASSLGIENTGELFF. CDR3 nucleotide sequence: TGTGCCAGCAGCTTAGGGATAGAAAACACCGGGGAGCTGTTTTTT. The full variable domain, its missing parts supplied by reference TRBV7-3 and TRBJ2-2, is GAGVSQTPSNKVTEKGKYVELRCDPISGHTALYWYRQSLGQGPEFLIYFQGTGAADDSGLPNDRFFAVRPEGSVSTLKIQRTERGDSAVYLCASSLGIENTGELFFGEGSRLTVL.

This clonotype was observed at least ten times. The rearrangement links TRBV20-1 to TRBJ1-5, with D possibly matching TRBD1 (5 bases). The CDR3 runs 16 residues. The V and J ends lost 2 bases and 0 bases respectively, with 14 bases between them. Germline CDR1 reads DFQATT; CDR2 reads SNEGSKA (reference sequence). The chain's CDR3 is CSARPPGRYSNQPQHF. DNA for the CDR3: TGCAGTGCTAGACCACCAGGGAGATATAGCAATCAGCCCCAGCATTTT.

This clonotype has at least ten counts. The chain has TRBV6-1 and TRBJ1-3; unclear D gene. The germline V gene has CDR1 MNHNS and CDR2 SASEGT. Trimming removed 5 bases from V and 0 bases from J, with 8 bases in between. The CDR3 is 14 amino acids. The CDR3 sequence is CASSRSVSGNTIYF. CDR3 sequence (DNA): TGTGCCAGCAGTAGGTCAGTCTCTGGAAACACCATATATTTT.

This sequence joins TRBV6-5 and TRBJ2-7; a weak D match, TRBD1 (5 bases). This CDR3 has 13 residues. Trimming removed 0 bases at V and 6 bases at J, with 9 bases between. The germline CDR1 and CDR2 sequences are MNHEY and SVGAGI. CDR3 DNA: TGTGCCAGCAGTTACTCAGGGGTTGGCGAGCAGTACTTC. Translation: CASSYSGVGEQYF.

The J gene is TRBJ1-1, the V gene TRBV2; D may be TRBD1 (5 bases). The CDR3 has 14 residues. The V and J ends lost 7 bases and 0 bases respectively, with 12 bases between them. Germline V gives CDR1 SNHLY, CDR2 FYNNEI. The chain's CDR3 is CASNRDSVNTEAFF. CDR3 DNA: TGTGCCAGCAACCGAGACAGCGTGAACACTGAAGCTTTCTTT.

This clonotype was detected ten times or more. J is TRBJ2-7 and V is TRBV6-1; 8 positions agree with TRBD2. The CDR3 contains 14 residues. Germline V gene data show CDR1 as MNHNS and CDR2 as SASEGT. Trimming took 8 bases from V and 3 from J; bases not matched to a gene: 9. The CDR3 loop is CASGGAGGGYEQYF. The CDR3 bases are TGTGCCAGCGGGGGGGCGGGAGGAGGCTACGAGCAGTACTTC.

This chain joins TRBV2 and TRBJ2-2, with unresolved D. CDR1 SNHLY and CDR2 FYNNEI come from the germline V gene. CDR3 length: 15 amino acids. V lost 3 bases and J 6 bases, leaving 14 bases between the germline ends. CDR3 bases: TGTGCCAGCAGTGATTACCTGATGGGCGCCGGGGAGCTGTTTTTT. Its protein is CASSDYLMGAGELFF.

The chain has TRBV7-6 and TRBJ2-1, with 7 bases aligning to TRBD1. V dropped 4 bases and J dropped 8; count of bases not matched to a gene: 11. CDR3 size: 15 residues. Germline loops: CDR1 SGHVS, CDR2 FNYEAQ. DNA of the CDR3: TGTGCCAGCAGCTCGAGACAGGGCCTGGGGGATGAGCAGTTCTTC. This codes for CASSSRQGLGDEQFF.

This clonotype was picked up many times. The chain couples TRBV7-9 to TRBJ2-5, with D uncertain. CDR3 length: 13 amino acids. Trimming shortened V by 2 bases and J by 1 base, and 5 bases separated the two germline ends. Looked up from germline, CDR1 is SEHNR and CDR2 is FQNEAQ (reference sequence). The CDR3 DNA is TGTGCCAGCAGCTTAAAATTCCAAGAGACCCAGTACTTC. This gives the protein CASSLKFQETQYF.

The chain recombines TRBV24-1 with TRBJ2-1; TRBD1 aligns across 10 bases. The J segment lost 6 bases and the V segment lost 8 bases, leaving 9 bases of the junction unmatched. Per the germline V gene, CDR1 is KGHDR and CDR2 is SFDVKD. The CDR3 length is 15 residues. CDR3 nucleotides: TGTGCCACCACCTCGACAGGGGGCCCGCCCAATGAGCAGTTCTTC. This encodes CATTSTGGPPNEQFF.

This clonotype was counted between two and nine times. A much larger clone lies a single base off, so this may be a read error. CDR3 sequence reads: CACSPGQGWYAFF. CDR3 nucleotides: TGTGCCTGCAGTCCCGGACAGGGTTGGTATGCTTTCTTT. This chain joins TRBV12-3 or TRBV12-4 and TRBJ1-1, with 8 nucleotides matching TRBD1. CDR3 length equals 13 residues.

V usage is TRBV10-3 and J usage is TRBJ2-7; the match to TRBD2 covers 11 bases. Germline CDR1 reads ENHRY; CDR2 reads SYGVKD. V shed 3 bases, J shed 3 bases, and the junction held 1 base outside the gene matches. The length of the CDR3 is 14 residues. The CDR3 DNA sequence: TGTGCCATCAGTGAAGGACTAGCGGGCTACGAGCAGTACTTC. It yields the protein CAISEGLAGYEQYF.

This clonotype was counted between two and nine times. The V and J genes are TRBV18 and TRBJ2-2; D is undetermined. This CDR3 contains 14 residues. Germline lookup yields CDR1 KGHSH and CDR2 LQKENI. Trimming stripped 3 bases from V and 3 bases from J, with 8 bases between. The chain's CDR3 is CASSPSHDTGELFF. In nucleotides, the CDR3 is TGTGCCAGCTCACCGTCGCACGACACCGGGGAGCTGTTTTTT.

This chain links TRBV29-1 with TRBJ2-1; D may be TRBD1 (5 bases). V lost 2 bases and J 13 bases, leaving 18 bases between the germline ends. The CDR3 is made up of 13 amino acids. Germline loops: CDR1 SQVTM, CDR2 ANQGSEA. The chain's CDR3 is CSVELGTGISQFF. The CDR3 DNA sequence: TGCAGCGTTGAATTAGGAACAGGTATCTCCCAGTTCTTC.

The chain links TRBV25-1 to TRBJ1-5; no definite D call. The CDR3 is made up of 16 amino acids. V shed 8 bases and J shed 1 base, with 18 bases lying between them. Germline V gene sequence: CDR1 MGHDK, CDR2 SYGVNS. CDR3 nucleotide sequence: TGTGCCAGCTCACCTCGACGGGATTACAGCAATCAGCCCCAGCATTTT. Residues: CASSPRRDYSNQPQHF.

The rearrangement joins TRBV24-1 to TRBJ2-5, with D uncertain. From germline, CDR1 is KGHDR and CDR2 SFDVKD. The CDR3 extends over 13 amino acids. With 3 bases removed from V and 1 base from J, the gap between germline ends came to 5 bases. CDR3 protein: CATSDGSQETQYF. CDR3 DNA sequence: TGTGCCACCAGTGATGGCAGCCAAGAGACCCAGTACTTC.

This clonotype has ten or more counts. DNA for the CDR3: TGTGCCAGCAGCGAGGACAGGAGTCCTGGAAACACCATATATTTT. It is translated as CASSEDRSPGNTIYF. V usage is TRBV7-9 and J usage is TRBJ1-3, with TRBD1 matching 7 bases. In germline, CDR1 is SEHNR, CDR2 FQNEAQ (reference sequence). Germline trimming cut 5 bases from V and 2 bases from J; bases unmatched to any gene: 6. The CDR3 totals 15 residues. Variable domain in full (rest from reference TRBV7-9 and TRBJ1-3): DTGVSQNPRHKITKRGQNVTFRCDPISEHNRLYWYRQTLGQGPEFLTYFQNEAQLEKSRLLSDRFSAERPKGSFSTLEIQRTEQGDSAMYLCASSEDRSPGNTIYFGEGSWLTVV.

The genes are TRBV29-1 and TRBJ2-7; D may match TRBD1 or TRBD2 (6 bases each). V lost 4 bases and J lost 0, with 13 bases in between. The CDR3 loop spans 14 amino acids. Looked up from germline, CDR1 is SQVTM and CDR2 is ANQGSEA. The CDR3, as DNA: TGCAGCGTTGTAGGGGGGACCTTCTCCTACGAGCAGTACTTC. This gives the protein CSVVGGTFSYEQYF.

The chain recombines TRBV2 with TRBJ1-4, with D unclear. V lost 7 bases and J 3 bases, leaving 9 bases between the germline ends. There are 13 residues in the CDR3. The germline V gene has CDR1 SNHLY and CDR2 FYNNEI. CDR3 bases: TGTGCCAGCAATTCTAAATCTAATGAAAAACTGTTTTTT. Residues: CASNSKSNEKLFF.

This sequence joins TRBV9 and TRBJ2-3; D uncertain. The germline CDR1 and CDR2 sequences are SGDLS and YYNGEE. The length of the CDR3 is 13 residues. V dropped 4 bases and J dropped 4 bases, with 10 bases sitting between them. The CDR3 DNA follows: TGTGCCAGCAGCCCCCGATCCTCAGATACGCAGTATTTT. Translating gives CASSPRSSDTQYF.

The gene calls are TRBV15 and TRBJ2-1; D might be TRBD1 or TRBD2, each matching 5 bases. Trimming took 2 bases from V and 3 from J, leaving 11 bases between them. The V gene's germline CDR1 is LNHNV and CDR2 YYDKDF (reference sequence). The CDR3 totals 15 residues. The CDR3 sequence: CATSRYRDGYNEQFF. CDR3 nucleotides: TGTGCCACCAGCAGATACCGGGACGGCTACAATGAGCAGTTCTTC. Complete variable domain (other parts from reference TRBV15 and TRBJ2-1): DAMVIQNPRYQVTQFGKPVTLSCSQTLNHNVMYWYQQKSSQAPKLLFHYYDKDFNNEADTPDNFQSRRPNTSFCFLDIRSPGLGDTAMYLCATSRYRDGYNEQFFGPGTRLTVL.

For this clonotype: An end of the junction does not agree with germline; a read error may underlie this. The CDR3 nucleotides are TGTGCAAGCAGTGTATCCCTGGGACAGGGGATCTACGAGCAGTACTTC. Its protein product is CASSVSLGQGIYEQYF. The J gene is TRBJ2-5, the V gene TRBV25-1; TRBD1 matches 10 bases. The last part of the DNA fits TRBJ2-7 better; the J call may be wrong. Germline V lookup: CDR1 MGHDK, CDR2 SYGVNS. This CDR3 is built from 16 residues.

About this clonotype: This may arise from a read error, as a much more abundant clone is one base away. This chain uses TRBV12-5 with TRBJ2-7, with D perhaps given as TRBD1 or TRBD2 (6 bases each). CDR1 is LGHNT and CDR2 is FRNRAP in the germline V gene. CDR3 length equals 15 residues. This CDR3 is CASDLDGGQSYEQYF. The DNA for the CDR3 is TGTGCTAGTGATTTGGACGGGGGACAATCTTACGAGCAGTACTTC.

This clonotype was seen only a few times. The J gene is TRBJ2-7, the V gene TRBV3-1; 8 bases are shared with TRBD1. The CDR3 extends over 15 amino acids. The V segment lost 1 base and the J segment 3 bases; nucleotides outside the gene matches: 5. Per germline, CDR1 LGHDT and CDR2 YNNKEL (reference sequence). The CDR3 nucleotides read TGTGCCAGCAGCCAAGGGCCAGGGGGCATCTACGAGCAGTACTTC. This gives the protein CASSQGPGGIYEQYF.

This clonotype has more than one count but fewer than ten. CDR3 region: CASSFLDLNEKLFF. Written as DNA, the CDR3 is TGTGCCAGCAGCTTCTTGGATCTAAATGAAAAACTGTTTTTT. The V call is TRBV7-9, the J call TRBJ1-4; D is unresolved. Germline CDR1 SEHNR, CDR2 FQNEAQ (reference sequence). The germline V and J ends were trimmed by 3 bases and 5 bases, with 10 bases remaining between them. The CDR3 is 14 amino acids.

On this clonotype itself: An end of the junction does not agree with germline; a read error may underlie this. The chain employs TRBV25-1 and TRBJ1-2; 7 bases line up with TRBD1. This CDR3 region has 15 residues. CDR1 is MGHDK, CDR2 SYGVNS, per germline. The CDR3 is CASSPVRDSSYDYTF. As DNA, the CDR3 is TGTGCCAGCAGTCCCGTCCGGGACAGCTCCTATGACTACACCTTC.

This clonotype was detected many times. The chain employs TRBV5-1 and TRBJ2-1; D call uncertain. Trimming pared 0 bases from V and 1 base from J, leaving 5 bases between. The length of the CDR3 is 14 residues. Germline assignment: CDR1 SGHRS and CDR2 YFSETQ. This CDR3 is CASSLEASYNEQFF. The CDR3 DNA reads as TGCGCCAGCAGCTTGGAGGCTTCCTACAATGAGCAGTTCTTC. The full variable domain, with the rest looked up from reference TRBV5-1 and TRBJ2-1, is KAGVTQTPRYLIKTRGQQVTLSCSPISGHRSVSWYQQTPGQGLQFLFEYFSETQRNKGNFPGRFSGRQFSNSRSEMNVSTLELGDSALYLCASSLEASYNEQFFGPGTRLTVL.

In the case of this clonotype: One base away lies a much larger clone, so this may be a sequencing read error. This chain uses TRBV7-9 with TRBJ2-7; a possible D gene is TRBD2 (6 bases). Germline-derived CDR1 and CDR2 are SEHNR and FQNEAQ (reference sequence). CDR3 length: 14 amino acids. With 5 bases removed from V and 2 bases from J, the gap between germline ends came to 13 bases. CDR3 protein: CASSLGLETYEQYF. The CDR3 DNA sequence: TGTGCCAGCAGCCTGGGACTGGAGACCTACGAGCAGTACTTC.